This paragraph covers one TCR beta chain sequence. The data were produced by immunoSEQ multiplex PCR, yet TCRdb's version contains in-frame clones alone and is incomplete. The table records around 71,000 clones, 70% to 90% of them present only once. Time point of the sample: pretreatment peripheral blood. The patients' disease, urothelial carcinoma, was locally advanced or metastatic. This sample was taken from a study of PD-L1 blockade in urothelial cancer. Study-wide context: Patients' histories included 0 to 3 prior chemotherapy regimens. At 3 weeks (second dose) and 6 weeks after starting treatment, blood was analyzed. Per blood sample, T cells had a median of roughly 150,000.

The V segment lost 2 bases and the J segment 4 bases; nucleotides outside the gene matches: 18. Germline values: CDR1 SGHTA, CDR2 FQGTGA. The CDR3 is made up of 20 amino acids. The chain employs TRBV7-3 and TRBJ2-1, with TRBD2 matching over 9 bases. This specimen consisted of PBMCs, obtained around atezolizumab (anti-PD-L1) treatment. This TCR was recovered from a man between 35 and 55 years old with urothelial cancer. CDR3: CASSLSPTVSGSVLYNEQFF. The CDR3 coding sequence is TGTGCCAGCAGCTTATCCCCAACCGTTAGCGGGAGCGTTTTATACAATGAGCAGTTCTTC.